This TCR beta chain was captured in a study of cytomegalovirus exposure and HLA in healthy donors. This clone was picked up a small number of times. 13 Jbeta primers and 60 Vbeta primers were used for the PCR. Libraries were prepared by immunoSEQ multiplex PCR; TCRdb keeps only in-frame clonotypes and omits some of them. This sample has 110,000 or so clones, with about 8% found just once. Germline V gene lookup returns CDR1 MNHEY and CDR2 SVGAGI. The V end was cut by 7 bases, the J end by 2 bases, with 14 bases between. This CDR3 has 14 residues. The clonotype comes from a woman in her forties in good health and CMV-seropositive. The chain links TRBV6-5 to TRBJ1-1; D gene unclear. Sequencing used PBMCs. CDR3 region: CASNPGFENTEAFF. As DNA, the CDR3 is TGTGCCAGCAACCCGGGATTCGAAAACACTGAAGCTTTCTTT.